This entry is about one T cell receptor (beta chain). Profiling relied on immunoSEQ multiplex PCR, and the TCRdb table lists in-frame clones only, not all of them. The repertoire holds 60,000 to 80,000 clones, with roughly 87% as singletons. Per the germline V gene, CDR1 is SEHNR and CDR2 is FQNEAQ (reference sequence). The CDR3 spans 14 residues. The V end was cut by 4 bases, the J end by 5 bases, with 12 bases between. This sample was taken from a study of control samples from healthy donors and cancer patients. The source material was blood. The receptor's source is a woman aged 45-65 years in good health. J is TRBJ2-4 and V is TRBV7-9; D may correspond to TRBD1 or TRBD2 (5 bases each). The CDR3 region is CASSWAGTENIQYF. CDR3 bases: TGTGCCAGCAGCTGGGCCGGGACCGAAAACATTCAGTACTTC.